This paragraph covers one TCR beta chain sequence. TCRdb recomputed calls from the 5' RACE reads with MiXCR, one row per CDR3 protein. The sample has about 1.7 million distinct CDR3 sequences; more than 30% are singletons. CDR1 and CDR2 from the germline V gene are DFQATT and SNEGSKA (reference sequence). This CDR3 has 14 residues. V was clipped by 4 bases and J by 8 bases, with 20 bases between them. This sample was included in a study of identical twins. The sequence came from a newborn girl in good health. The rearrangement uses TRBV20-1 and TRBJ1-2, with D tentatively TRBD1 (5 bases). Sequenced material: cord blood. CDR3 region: CSAIDPGTPYGYTF. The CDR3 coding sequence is TGCAGTGCTATCGACCCGGGGACGCCATACGGCTACACCTTC.